This TCR beta chain was obtained from a study of T-cell memory formation after mild COVID-19. Notes on this clonotype: Its antigen is not known.

MiXCR, run by TCRdb on the 5' RACE reads, gives a single entry per CDR3 protein. The data hold 100,000 or so distinct CDR3 sequences, with over 8.5% observed a single time. V lost 5 bases, J lost 3 bases, and 13 bases lay in between. This CDR3 is 14 amino acids long. The germline CDR1 and CDR2 sequences are MNHEY and SVGAGI. Overall study findings and caveats: For contracting clones, CD4+ ones sat mainly in CM and EM, CD8+ in EMRA. Researchers found some responding clones in pre-infection memory, a sign that cross-reactive memory joined.

This clonotype originated in a man aged 18 to 29 who had mild COVID-19 (a few samples of this study predate the infection). Cell type and time point are not known. The sample taken for sequencing was PBMCs or a T cell subset sorted from them (not recorded which). V usage is TRBV6-5 and J usage is TRBJ1-2; a weak D match, TRBD1 (6 bases). In DNA, the CDR3 is TGTGCCAGCAGTAGGGACCCAGGGGACTATGGCTACACCTTC. It specifies CASSRDPGDYGYTF.